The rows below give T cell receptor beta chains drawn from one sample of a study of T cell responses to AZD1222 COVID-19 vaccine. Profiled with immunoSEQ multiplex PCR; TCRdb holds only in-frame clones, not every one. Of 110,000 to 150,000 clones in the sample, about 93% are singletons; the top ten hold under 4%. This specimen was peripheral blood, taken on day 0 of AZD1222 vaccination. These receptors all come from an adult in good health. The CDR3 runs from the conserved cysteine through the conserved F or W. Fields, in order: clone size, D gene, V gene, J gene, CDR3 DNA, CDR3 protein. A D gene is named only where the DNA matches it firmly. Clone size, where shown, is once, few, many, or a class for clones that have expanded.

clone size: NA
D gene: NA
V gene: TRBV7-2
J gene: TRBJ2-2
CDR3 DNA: TGTGCCAGCAGCTTACCCAGGGTAGGCGGGGAGCTGTTTTTT
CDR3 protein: CASSLPRVGGELFF

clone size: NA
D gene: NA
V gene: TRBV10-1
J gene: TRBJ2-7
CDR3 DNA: TGCGCCAGCAGTGAGCCCCGTGGGGCCAACCACGAGCAGTACTTC
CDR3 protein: CASSEPRGANHEQYF

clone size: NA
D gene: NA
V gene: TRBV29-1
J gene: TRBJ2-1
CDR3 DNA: TGCAGCGCCGACTTAGGTCCTGGCAATGAGCAGTTCTTC
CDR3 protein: CSADLGPGNEQFF

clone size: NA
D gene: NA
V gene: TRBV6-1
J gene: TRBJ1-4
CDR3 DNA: TGTGCCAGCAGTGAATGGTCATCCGATGAAAAACTGTTTTTT
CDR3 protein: CASSEWSSDEKLFF

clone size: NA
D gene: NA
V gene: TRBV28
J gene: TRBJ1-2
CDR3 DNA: TGTGCCAGCACTCTTATAGGGGGATATAATGGCTACACCTTC
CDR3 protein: CASTLIGGYNGYTF

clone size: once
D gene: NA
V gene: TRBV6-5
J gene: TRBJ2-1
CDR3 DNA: TGTGCCAGCAGTTTCTACCGGGGCCCGCATGAGCAGTTCTTC
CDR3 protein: CASSFYRGPHEQFF

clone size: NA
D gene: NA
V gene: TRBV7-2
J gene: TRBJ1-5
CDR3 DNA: TGTGCCAGCAGTCCAGGGCGTAATCAGCCCCAGCATTTT
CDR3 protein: CASSPGRNQPQHF

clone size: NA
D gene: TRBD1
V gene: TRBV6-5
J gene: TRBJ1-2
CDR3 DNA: TGTGCCAGCAGTTACTCGACAGGGGCAAGCTATGGCTACACCTTC
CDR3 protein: CASSYSTGASYGYTF

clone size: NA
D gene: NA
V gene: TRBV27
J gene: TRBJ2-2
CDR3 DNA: TGTGCCAGCAGACCGAGGTCTGGGCGTACCGGGGAGCTGTTTTTT
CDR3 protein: CASRPRSGRTGELFF

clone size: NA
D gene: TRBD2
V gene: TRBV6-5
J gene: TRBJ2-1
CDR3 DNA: TGTGCCAGCAGTATAGCGGGAGGAGTCTATGAGCAGTTCTTC
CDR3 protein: CASSIAGGVYEQFF

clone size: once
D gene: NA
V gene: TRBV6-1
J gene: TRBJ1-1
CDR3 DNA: TGTGCCAGCAGTGTTGTTTCCCGGGGAGTTCAAAATGAAGCTTTCTTT
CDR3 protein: CASSVVSRGVQNEAFF

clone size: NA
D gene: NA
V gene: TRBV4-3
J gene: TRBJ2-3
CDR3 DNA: TGCGCCAGCAGCGCCTCTTCCAGGGGTACGCAGTATTTT
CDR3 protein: CASSASSRGTQYF

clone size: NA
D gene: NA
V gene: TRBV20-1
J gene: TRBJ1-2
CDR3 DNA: TGCAGTGCTAGTACCCGCGGGCGGGGGGAGAGCTACACCTTC
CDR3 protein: CSASTRGRGESYTF

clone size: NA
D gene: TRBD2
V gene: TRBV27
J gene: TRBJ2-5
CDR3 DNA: TGTGCCAGCAGCCTCCGGGGGGAAGGGGTCATCCAAGAGACCCAGTACTTC
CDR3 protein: CASSLRGEGVIQETQYF

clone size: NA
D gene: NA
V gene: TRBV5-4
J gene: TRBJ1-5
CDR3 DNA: TGTGCCAGCAGCCCAGGAGGGCGCGGTCAGCCCCAGCATTTT
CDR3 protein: CASSPGGRGQPQHF

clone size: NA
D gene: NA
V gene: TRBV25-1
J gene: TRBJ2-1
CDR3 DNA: TGTGCCAGCAGTGAGGCGGGCTCCTACAATGAGCAGTTCTTC
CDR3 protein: CASSEAGSYNEQFF

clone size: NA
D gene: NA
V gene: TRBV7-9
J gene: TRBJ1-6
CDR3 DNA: TGTGCCAGCAGCCATGACGCCTATAATTCACCCCTCCACTTT
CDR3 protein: CASSHDAYNSPLHF

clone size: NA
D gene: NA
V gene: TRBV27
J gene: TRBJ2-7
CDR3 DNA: TGTGCCGCGGGTCTGGCGAATGGGCAGTACTTC
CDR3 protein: CAAGLANGQYF

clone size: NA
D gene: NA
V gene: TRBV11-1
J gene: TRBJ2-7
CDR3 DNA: TGTGCCAGCGGCACCGCAGTCTACGAGCAGTACTTC
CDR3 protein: CASGTAVYEQYF

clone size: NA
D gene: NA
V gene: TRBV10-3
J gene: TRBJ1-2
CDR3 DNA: TGTGCCATCAACCCGGGCAGGGATAACTATGGCTACACCTTC
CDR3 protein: CAINPGRDNYGYTF

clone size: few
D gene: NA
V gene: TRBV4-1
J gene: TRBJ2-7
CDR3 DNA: TGCGCCAGCAGCCAAGGCTTGAGGGGGGCAGGGGAGCAGTACTTC
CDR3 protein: CASSQGLRGAGEQYF

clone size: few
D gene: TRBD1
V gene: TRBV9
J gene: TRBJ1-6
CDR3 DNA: TGTGCCAGCAGCGCAAGGGGGCTATCCCTTAATTCACCCCTCCACTTT
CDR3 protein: CASSARGLSLNSPLHF

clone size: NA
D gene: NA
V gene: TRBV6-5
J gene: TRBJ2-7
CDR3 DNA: TGTGCCAGCAACCCACGAGGCGGGTACGAGCAGTACTTC
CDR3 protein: CASNPRGGYEQYF

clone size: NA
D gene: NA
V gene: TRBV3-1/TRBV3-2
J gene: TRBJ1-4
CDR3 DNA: TGTGCCAGCAGCCTAGACAGAGGTAATGAAAAACTGTTTTTT
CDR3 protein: CASSLDRGNEKLFF

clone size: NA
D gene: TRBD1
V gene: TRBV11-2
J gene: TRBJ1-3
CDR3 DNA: TGTGCCAGCAGTCGGGACAGGGGAAACACCATATATTTT
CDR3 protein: CASSRDRGNTIYF

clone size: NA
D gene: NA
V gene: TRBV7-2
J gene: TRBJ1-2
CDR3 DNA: TGTGCCAGCAGCTTGGGGACCTTTGGCTACACCTTC
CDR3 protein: CASSLGTFGYTF

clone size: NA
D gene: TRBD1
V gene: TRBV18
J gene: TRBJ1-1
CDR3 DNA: TGTGCCAGCTCACACGATCTAACAGGGGTGAACACTGAAGCTTTCTTT
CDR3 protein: CASSHDLTGVNTEAFF